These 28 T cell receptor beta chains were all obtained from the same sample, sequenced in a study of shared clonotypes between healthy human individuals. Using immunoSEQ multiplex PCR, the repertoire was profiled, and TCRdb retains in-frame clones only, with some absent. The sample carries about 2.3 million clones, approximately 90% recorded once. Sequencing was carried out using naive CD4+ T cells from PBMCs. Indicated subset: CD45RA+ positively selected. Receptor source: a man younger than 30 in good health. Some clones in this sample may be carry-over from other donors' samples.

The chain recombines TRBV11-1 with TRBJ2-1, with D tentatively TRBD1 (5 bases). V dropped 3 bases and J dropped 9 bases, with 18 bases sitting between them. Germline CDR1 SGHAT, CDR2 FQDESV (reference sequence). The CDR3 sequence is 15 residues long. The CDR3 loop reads CASSFFDRSDGEQFF. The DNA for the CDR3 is TGTGCCAGCAGCTTCTTTGACAGATCGGACGGTGAGCAGTTCTTC.

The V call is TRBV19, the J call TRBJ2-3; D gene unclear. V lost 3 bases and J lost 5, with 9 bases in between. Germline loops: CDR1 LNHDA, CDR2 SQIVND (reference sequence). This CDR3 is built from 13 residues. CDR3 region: CASSMRRVDTQYF. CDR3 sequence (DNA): TGTGCCAGTAGTATGAGGCGAGTAGATACGCAGTATTTT.

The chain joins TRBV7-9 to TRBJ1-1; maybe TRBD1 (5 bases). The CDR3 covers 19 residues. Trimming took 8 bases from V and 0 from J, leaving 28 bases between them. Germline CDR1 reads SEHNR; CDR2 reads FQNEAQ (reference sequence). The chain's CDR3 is CASCSTSGGRLLVNTEAFF. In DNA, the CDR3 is TGTGCCAGCTGTTCCACGAGTGGGGGGAGGCTTCTGGTGAACACTGAAGCTTTCTTT.

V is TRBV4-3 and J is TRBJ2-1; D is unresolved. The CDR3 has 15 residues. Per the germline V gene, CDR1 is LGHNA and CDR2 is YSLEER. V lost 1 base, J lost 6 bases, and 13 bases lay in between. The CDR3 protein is CASSQGWAVSNEQFF. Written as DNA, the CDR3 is TGCGCCAGCAGCCAAGGGTGGGCCGTCTCCAATGAGCAGTTCTTC.

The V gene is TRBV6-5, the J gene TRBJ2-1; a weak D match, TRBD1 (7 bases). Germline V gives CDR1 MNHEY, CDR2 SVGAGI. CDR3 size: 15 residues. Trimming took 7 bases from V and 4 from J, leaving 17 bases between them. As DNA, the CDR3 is TGTGCCAGCACGCCCTTGGGGGGACAGTACAATGAGCAGTTCTTC. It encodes CASTPLGGQYNEQFF.

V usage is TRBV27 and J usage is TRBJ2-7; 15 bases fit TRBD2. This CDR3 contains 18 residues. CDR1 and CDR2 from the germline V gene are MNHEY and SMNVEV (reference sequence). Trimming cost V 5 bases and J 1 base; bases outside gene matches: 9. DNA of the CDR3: TGTGCCAGCAGTCCGGGACTAGCGGGAGGTTACGGGTCCTACGAGCAGTACTTC. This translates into CASSPGLAGGYGSYEQYF.

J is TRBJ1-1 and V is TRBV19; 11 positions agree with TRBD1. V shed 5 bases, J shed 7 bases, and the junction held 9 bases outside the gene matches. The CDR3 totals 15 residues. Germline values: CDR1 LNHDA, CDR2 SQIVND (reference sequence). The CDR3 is CASSRQGQGGFEAFF. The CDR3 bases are TGTGCCAGTAGTCGCCAGGGACAGGGGGGGTTTGAAGCTTTCTTT.

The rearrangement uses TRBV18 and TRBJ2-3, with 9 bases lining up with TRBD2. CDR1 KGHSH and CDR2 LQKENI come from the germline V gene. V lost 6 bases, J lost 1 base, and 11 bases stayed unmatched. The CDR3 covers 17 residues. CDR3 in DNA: TGTGCCAGCTCCCGAGGCGGGAGGGCCCTGGGCACAGATACGCAGTATTTT. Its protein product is CASSRGGRALGTDTQYF.

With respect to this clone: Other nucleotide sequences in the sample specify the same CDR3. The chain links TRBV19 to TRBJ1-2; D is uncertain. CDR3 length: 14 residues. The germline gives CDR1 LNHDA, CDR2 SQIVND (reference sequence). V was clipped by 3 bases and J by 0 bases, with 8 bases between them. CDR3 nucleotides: TGTGCCAGTAGTATGGCAGGAGCTAACTATGGCTACACCTTC. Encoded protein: CASSMAGANYGYTF.

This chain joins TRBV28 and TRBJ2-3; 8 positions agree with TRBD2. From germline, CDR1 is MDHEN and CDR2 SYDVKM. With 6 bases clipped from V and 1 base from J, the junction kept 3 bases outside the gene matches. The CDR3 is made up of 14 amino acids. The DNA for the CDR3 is TGTGCCAGCAGAAAACTAGCGGGCACAGATACGCAGTATTTT. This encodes CASRKLAGTDTQYF.

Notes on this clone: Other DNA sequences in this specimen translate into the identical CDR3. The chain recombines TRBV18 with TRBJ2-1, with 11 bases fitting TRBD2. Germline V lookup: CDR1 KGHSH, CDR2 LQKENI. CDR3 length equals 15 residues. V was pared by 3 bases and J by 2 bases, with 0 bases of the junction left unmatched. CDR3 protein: CASSPGLAAYNEQFF. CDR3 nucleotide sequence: TGTGCCAGCTCACCGGGACTAGCGGCCTACAATGAGCAGTTCTTC.

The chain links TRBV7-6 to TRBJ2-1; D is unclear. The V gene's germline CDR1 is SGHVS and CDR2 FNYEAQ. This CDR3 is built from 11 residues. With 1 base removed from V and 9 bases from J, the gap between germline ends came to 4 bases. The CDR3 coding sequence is TGTGCCAGCAGCTTAGAATCTGAGCAGTTCTTC. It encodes CASSLESEQFF.

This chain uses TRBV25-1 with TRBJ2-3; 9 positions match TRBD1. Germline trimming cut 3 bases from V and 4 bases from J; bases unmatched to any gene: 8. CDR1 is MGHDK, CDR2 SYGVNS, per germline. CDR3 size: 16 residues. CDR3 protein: CASSENLGQGSDTQYF. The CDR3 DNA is TGTGCCAGCAGTGAGAATCTTGGACAGGGGTCAGATACGCAGTATTTT.

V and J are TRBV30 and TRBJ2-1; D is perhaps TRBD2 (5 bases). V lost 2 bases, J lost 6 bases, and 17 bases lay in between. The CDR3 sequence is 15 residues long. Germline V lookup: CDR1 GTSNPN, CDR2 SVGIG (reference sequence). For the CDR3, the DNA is TGTGCCTGGAGTCGAGGCCCCGGGGATAGCAATGAGCAGTTCTTC. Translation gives CAWSRGPGDSNEQFF.

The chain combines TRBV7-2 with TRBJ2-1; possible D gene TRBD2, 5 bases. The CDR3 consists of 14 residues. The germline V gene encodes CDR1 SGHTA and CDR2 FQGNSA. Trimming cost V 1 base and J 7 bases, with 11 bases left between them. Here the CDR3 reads CASSLVWRGNEQFF. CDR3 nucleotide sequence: TGTGCCAGCAGCTTAGTGTGGAGAGGGAATGAGCAGTTCTTC.

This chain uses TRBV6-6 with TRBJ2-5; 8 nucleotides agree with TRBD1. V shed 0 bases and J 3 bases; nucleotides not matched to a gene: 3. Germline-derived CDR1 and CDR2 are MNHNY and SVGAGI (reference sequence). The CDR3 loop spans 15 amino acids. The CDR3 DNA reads TGTGCCAGCAGTTACTCGGGGGACAGGAAAGAGACCCAGTACTTC. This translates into CASSYSGDRKETQYF.

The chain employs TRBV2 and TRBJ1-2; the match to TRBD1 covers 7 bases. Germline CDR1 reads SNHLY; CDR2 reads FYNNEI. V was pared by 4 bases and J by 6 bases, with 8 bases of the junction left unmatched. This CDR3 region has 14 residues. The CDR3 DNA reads TGTGCCAGCAGTGTGAGAGCAGGGGGAAATGGCTACACCTTC. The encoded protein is CASSVRAGGNGYTF.

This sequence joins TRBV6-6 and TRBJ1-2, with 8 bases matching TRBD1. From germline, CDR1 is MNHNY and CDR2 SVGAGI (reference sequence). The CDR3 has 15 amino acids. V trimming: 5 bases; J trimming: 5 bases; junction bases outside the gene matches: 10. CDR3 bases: TGTGCCAGCAGTGCAAGTCCACAGGGGGGATATGGCTACACCTTC. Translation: CASSASPQGGYGYTF.

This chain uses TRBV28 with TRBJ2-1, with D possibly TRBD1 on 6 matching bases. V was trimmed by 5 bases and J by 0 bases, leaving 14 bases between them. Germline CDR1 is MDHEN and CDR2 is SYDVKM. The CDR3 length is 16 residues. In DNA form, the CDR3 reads TGTGCCAGCAGTCAGCCGACAGGTAGCTCCTACAATGAGCAGTTCTTC. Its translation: CASSQPTGSSYNEQFF.

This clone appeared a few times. CDR3: CASSESTGLYGYTF. The CDR3, as DNA: TGTGCCAGCAGTGAATCTACAGGGTTATATGGCTACACCTTC. The rearrangement links TRBV6-1 to TRBJ1-2, with D perhaps matching TRBD1 (6 bases). This CDR3 region has 14 residues. CDR1 is MNHNS and CDR2 is SASEGT in the germline V gene. The V and J ends lost 2 bases and 5 bases respectively, with 12 bases between them.

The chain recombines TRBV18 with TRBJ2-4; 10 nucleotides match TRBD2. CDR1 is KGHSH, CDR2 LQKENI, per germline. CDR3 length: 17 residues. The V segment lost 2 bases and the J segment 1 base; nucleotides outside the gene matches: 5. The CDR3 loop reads CASSPMTLAGAKNIQYF. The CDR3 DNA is TGTGCCAGCTCACCAATGACACTAGCGGGGGCCAAAAACATTCAGTACTTC.

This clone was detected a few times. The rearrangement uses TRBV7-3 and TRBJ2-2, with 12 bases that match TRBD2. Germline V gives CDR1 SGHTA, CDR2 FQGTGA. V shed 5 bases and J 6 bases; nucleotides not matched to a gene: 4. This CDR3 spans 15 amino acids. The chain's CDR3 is CASSRLAGVSGELFF. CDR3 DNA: TGTGCCAGCAGCAGACTAGCGGGAGTATCCGGGGAGCTGTTTTTT.

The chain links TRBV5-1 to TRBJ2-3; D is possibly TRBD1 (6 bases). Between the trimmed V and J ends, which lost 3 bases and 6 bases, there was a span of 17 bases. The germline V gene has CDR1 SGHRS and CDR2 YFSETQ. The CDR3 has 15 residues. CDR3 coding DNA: TGCGCCAGCAGCTCACCGGGACAAGTATCCGATACGCAGTATTTT. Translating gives CASSSPGQVSDTQYF.

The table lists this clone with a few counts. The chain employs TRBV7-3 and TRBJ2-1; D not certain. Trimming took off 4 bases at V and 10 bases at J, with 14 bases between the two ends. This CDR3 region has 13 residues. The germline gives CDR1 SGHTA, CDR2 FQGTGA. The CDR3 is CASSSLNGREQFF. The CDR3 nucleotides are TGTGCCAGCAGCTCCCTCAATGGAAGAGAGCAGTTCTTC.

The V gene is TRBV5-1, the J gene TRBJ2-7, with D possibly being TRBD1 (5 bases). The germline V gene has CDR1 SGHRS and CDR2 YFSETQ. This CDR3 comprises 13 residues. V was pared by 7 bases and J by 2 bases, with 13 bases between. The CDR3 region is CASGVDSAYEQYF. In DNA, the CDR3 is TGCGCCAGCGGGGTAGACAGCGCCTACGAGCAGTACTTC.

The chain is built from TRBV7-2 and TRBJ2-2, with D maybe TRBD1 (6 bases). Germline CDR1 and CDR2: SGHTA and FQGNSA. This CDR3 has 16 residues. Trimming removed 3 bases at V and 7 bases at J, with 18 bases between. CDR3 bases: TGTGCCAGCAGCTTGGGCCCAGGGGAGACCGACGGGGAGCTGTTTTTT. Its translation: CASSLGPGETDGELFF.

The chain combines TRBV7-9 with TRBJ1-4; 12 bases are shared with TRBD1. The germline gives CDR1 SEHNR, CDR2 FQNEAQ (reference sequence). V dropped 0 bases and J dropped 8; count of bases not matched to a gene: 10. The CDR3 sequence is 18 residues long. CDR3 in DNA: TGTGCCAGCAGCTTAGCCGGGACAGGGGGCGCATCTGGCGAAAAACTGTTTTTT. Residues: CASSLAGTGGASGEKLFF.

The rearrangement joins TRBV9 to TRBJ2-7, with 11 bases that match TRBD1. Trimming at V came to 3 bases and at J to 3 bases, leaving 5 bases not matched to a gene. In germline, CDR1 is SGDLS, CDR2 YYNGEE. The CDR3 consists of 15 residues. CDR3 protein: CASSGWTGGFYEQYF. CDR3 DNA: TGTGCCAGCAGCGGGTGGACAGGGGGCTTCTACGAGCAGTACTTC. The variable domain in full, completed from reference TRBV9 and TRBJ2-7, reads DSGVTQTPKHLITATGQRVTLRCSPRSGDLSVYWYQQSLDQGLQFLIQYYNGEERAKGNILERFSAQQFPDLHSELNLSSLELGDSALYFCASSGWTGGFYEQYFGPGTRLTVT.